This T cell receptor beta chain was observed in a study of early T cells in non-severe SARS-CoV-2 infection. Background on the study: With bulk RNA from unsorted whole blood as input, sequencing yielded unpaired chains.

Molecules of cDNA were individually given unique molecular identifiers that were attached to them. TCRdb processed the 5' RACE reads anew with MiXCR; each CDR3 protein has one entry. In the table there are 61,000 or so distinct CDR3 sequences, about 11% of which are singletons. The length of the CDR3 is 13 residues. Germline CDR1 is ENHRY and CDR2 is SYGVKD. Deletions cut 8 bases from V and 1 base from J, with 11 bases between. This clonotype has a count of ten or more. The sequenced sample was whole blood, obtained at baseline. The TCR comes from an adult who was a healthcare worker with PCR-confirmed SARS-CoV-2 infection or an uninfected control (not recorded which). The donor label of this sample is uncertain. The chain uses TRBV10-3 and TRBJ1-1, with TRBD1 as a possible D gene (6 bases). This CDR3 is CAIRTEGNTEAFF. CDR3 nucleotides: TGTGCCATCCGGACAGAAGGGAACACTGAAGCTTTCTTT.